This T cell receptor (beta chain) emerged from a study of spatial heterogeneity in lung cancer. Study-wide points: Expanded intratumoral alpha and beta TCR counts tracked tumor mutation counts. About 7% of tumor T cells for alpha chains and approximately 13% for beta chains were estimated to be covered. Ubiquitous and regional nonsynonymous mutations were each tracked by the matching count of ubiquitous or regional expanded TCRs.

Many counts were recorded for this clonotype. As yet, its antigen is unknown. Time point meaning: sample taken at primary tumor resection. Samples came from 72 TRACERx patients with untreated early-stage lung cancer. The V segment lost 0 bases and the J segment 2 bases; nucleotides outside the gene matches: 4. There are 15 residues in the CDR3. The germline V gene has CDR1 DFQATT and CDR2 SNEGSKA (reference sequence). TCRdb passed the 5' RACE reads through MiXCR, listing each CDR3 protein once. This sample carries some 97,000 distinct CDR3 sequences, about 4.6% of them seen once, and the ten largest clones take around 20%.

V and J are TRBV20-1 and TRBJ2-7; TRBD1 agrees at 10 bases. This TCR came from a male donor with early-stage non-small cell lung cancer. The sequenced sample was lung tumor tissue, obtained at surgery. CDR3 sequence: CSARDFGTGAYEQYF. Written as DNA, the CDR3 is TGCAGTGCTAGAGACTTTGGGACAGGGGCCTACGAGCAGTACTTC.